One sample yielded the 18 T cell receptor beta chains listed below, sequenced in a study of blood T cell repertoires in COVID-19. Measured with immunoSEQ multiplex PCR; TCRdb has only the in-frame clones, and not every one. In the table there are approximately 94,000 clones, roughly 87% of which are singletons. Sample: peripheral blood. These receptor sequences come from a man aged 25-45 years in a cohort sampled during active COVID-19.

In its sample, this clone was seen once. The chain couples TRBV5-6 to TRBJ1-6; TRBD1 matches 7 bases. This CDR3 is 14 amino acids long. Unmatched junction bases numbered 6, after V lost 4 bases and J lost 8 bases. Germline V lookup: CDR1 SGHDT, CDR2 YYEEEE. The CDR3 region is CASSPRQGYSPLHF. CDR3 DNA sequence: TGTGCCAGCAGCCCGCGACAGGGATATTCACCCCTCCACTTT.

This chain joins TRBV5-1 and TRBJ2-6, with D maybe TRBD2 (6 bases). The CDR3 covers 15 residues. Deletions cut 4 bases from V and 0 bases from J, with 8 bases between. From germline, CDR1 is SGHRS and CDR2 YFSETQ. The CDR3 here is CASSPGVSGANVLTF. The CDR3 nucleotides are TGCGCCAGCAGCCCGGGAGTCTCTGGGGCCAACGTCCTGACTTTC.

This clone occurred once. This chain uses TRBV14 with TRBJ1-5, with D possibly being TRBD1 (5 bases). Trimming removed 2 bases from V and 10 bases from J, with 12 bases in between. CDR3 length equals 13 residues. The germline gives CDR1 SGHDN, CDR2 FVKESK. CDR3 loop: CASSQQGDFPQHF. The DNA for the CDR3 is TGTGCCAGCAGCCAACAGGGTGATTTTCCCCAGCATTTT.

The V gene is TRBV28, the J gene TRBJ1-2, with D possibly being TRBD1 (5 bases). Germline CDR1 reads MDHEN; CDR2 reads SYDVKM. The CDR3 has 14 amino acids. The V end lost 3 bases, the J end lost 7 bases, and 15 bases lay between the germline ends. CDR3 in amino acids: CASSFSGTRSGYTF. DNA of the CDR3: TGTGCCAGCAGTTTTTCCGGGACTCGGAGTGGCTACACCTTC.

This chain joins TRBV25-1 and TRBJ1-5; TRBD1 matches at 7 bases. Trimming removed 0 bases from V and 0 bases from J; junction bases left unmatched: 8. Germline values: CDR1 MGHDK, CDR2 SYGVNS. CDR3 length equals 18 residues. The CDR3 nucleotides are TGTGCCAGCAGTGAATATGAGGGACAGACTAATAGCAATCAGCCCCAGCATTTT. It codes for CASSEYEGQTNSNQPQHF. Complete variable domain (other parts from reference TRBV25-1 and TRBJ1-5): EADIYQTPRYLVIGTGKKITLECSQTMGHDKMYWYQQDPGMELHLIHYSYGVNSTEKGDLSSESTVSRIRTEHFPLTLESARPSHTSQYLCASSEYEGQTNSNQPQHFGDGTRLSIL.

V gene TRBV7-9 combines with J gene TRBJ2-1; TRBD2 agrees at 10 bases. CDR3 length: 15 amino acids. Per germline, CDR1 SEHNR and CDR2 FQNEAQ (reference sequence). V shed 2 bases and J 15 bases; nucleotides not matched to a gene: 13. The CDR3 loop reads CASSLSGGGLSTPFF. In nucleotides, the CDR3 is TGTGCCAGCAGCTTAAGCGGGGGGGGCCTTTCTACCCCGTTCTTC.

The chain has TRBV2 and TRBJ2-3; D might be TRBD1 (7 bases). Germline loops: CDR1 SNHLY, CDR2 FYNNEI. Trimming left V 5 bases short and J 3 bases short, with 18 bases between. This CDR3 has 16 residues. The CDR3 region is CASSYAGQLMTDTQYF. DNA of the CDR3: TGTGCCAGCAGTTACGCGGGACAGCTAATGACAGATACGCAGTATTTT.

The gene calls are TRBV5-4 and TRBJ1-4; no firm D call. Trimming took off 0 bases at V and 4 bases at J, with 7 bases between the two ends. This CDR3 contains 14 residues. Germline V lookup: CDR1 SGHNT, CDR2 YYREEE (reference sequence). This CDR3 reads CASSLGQFNEKLFF. The CDR3, as DNA: TGTGCCAGCAGCTTGGGGCAGTTTAATGAAAAACTGTTTTTT.

V usage is TRBV28 and J usage is TRBJ1-5, with D possibly TRBD1 on 5 matching bases. Germline V gene lookup returns CDR1 MDHEN and CDR2 SYDVKM. CDR3 length: 15 amino acids. With 3 bases removed from V and 6 bases from J, the gap between germline ends came to 15 bases. The CDR3 DNA is TGTGCCAGCAGTTTTTTTCGAGGGGAGGGTCAGCCCCAGCATTTT. Its protein is CASSFFRGEGQPQHF. The whole variable domain, filled in from reference TRBV28 and TRBJ1-5, reads DVKVTQSSRYLVKRTGEKVFLECVQDMDHENMFWYRQDPGLGLRLIYFSYDVKMKEKGDIPEGYSVSREKKERFSLILESASTNQTSMYLCASSFFRGEGQPQHFGDGTRLSIL.

The chain employs TRBV29-1 and TRBJ2-5; TRBD1 aligns across 7 bases. V was pared by 7 bases and J by 1 base, with 3 bases of the junction left unmatched. Germline V gene data show CDR1 as SQVTM and CDR2 as ANQGSEA. The CDR3 covers 12 residues. CDR3 amino acids: CSAEGAQETQYF. The CDR3 nucleotides read TGCAGCGCTGAGGGGGCCCAAGAGACCCAGTACTTC.

This chain connects TRBV29-1 to TRBJ2-7; the match to TRBD1 covers 8 bases. This CDR3 region has 13 residues. The germline gives CDR1 SQVTM, CDR2 ANQGSEA. V gave up 6 bases and J gave up 0 bases; unmatched junction bases: 4. This CDR3 reads CSVGDRRSYEQYF. The CDR3, as DNA: TGCAGCGTAGGGGACAGGCGCTCCTACGAGCAGTACTTC.

CDR3 sequence: CASSQGDRYEQYF. CDR3 DNA: TGCGCCAGCAGCCAAGGGGACAGGTACGAGCAGTACTTC. This chain links TRBV4-1 with TRBJ2-7; the match to TRBD1 covers 8 bases. Germline CDR1 and CDR2: MGHRA and YSYEKL. V dropped 1 base and J dropped 4; count of bases not matched to a gene: 0. The length of the CDR3 is 13 residues.

The rearrangement uses TRBV28 and TRBJ1-5; the match to TRBD1 covers 10 bases. The CDR3 has 14 residues. V trimming: 7 bases; J trimming: 8 bases; junction bases outside the gene matches: 8. CDR1 and CDR2 (germline): MDHEN, SYDVKM. CDR3 coding DNA: TGTGCCAGCACTTCCGGGACAGGGGTGAAGCCCCAGCATTTT. Protein sequence: CASTSGTGVKPQHF. Full variable domain (outside the CDR3, taken from reference TRBV28 and TRBJ1-5): DVKVTQSSRYLVKRTGEKVFLECVQDMDHENMFWYRQDPGLGLRLIYFSYDVKMKEKGDIPEGYSVSREKKERFSLILESASTNQTSMYLCASTSGTGVKPQHFGDGTRLSIL.

V and J are TRBV6-4 and TRBJ2-3; D gene unclear. Per germline, CDR1 MRHNA and CDR2 SNTAGT. Trimming cost V 3 bases and J 3 bases, with 10 bases left between them. This CDR3 has 14 residues. The CDR3 DNA reads as TGTGCCAGCAGTGATGCTCTAGTTACAGATACGCAGTATTTT. Protein product: CASSDALVTDTQYF.

The chain combines TRBV9 with TRBJ2-2; no clear D. The V end lost 0 bases, the J end lost 0 bases, and 9 bases lay between the germline ends. This CDR3 is built from 16 residues. Looked up from germline, CDR1 is SGDLS and CDR2 is YYNGEE. The CDR3: CASSVEPEANTGELFF. The CDR3 bases are TGTGCCAGCAGCGTAGAGCCCGAGGCGAACACCGGGGAGCTGTTTTTT.

The chain combines TRBV5-6 with TRBJ1-3; D remains unclear. This CDR3 has 16 amino acids. Germline CDR1 reads SGHDT; CDR2 reads YYEEEE. Deletions cut 4 bases from V and 0 bases from J, with 14 bases between. The CDR3 sequence is CASSRRSGYSGNTIYF. The CDR3 coding sequence is TGTGCCAGCAGCCGACGATCGGGTTACTCTGGAAACACCATATATTTT.

The V call is TRBV19, the J call TRBJ2-1, with 10 bases fitting TRBD1. The V gene end was trimmed by 5 bases and the J gene end by 1 base; junction bases not matched to a gene: 8. This CDR3 contains 17 residues. Germline CDR1 reads LNHDA; CDR2 reads SQIVND (reference sequence). This chain's CDR3 is CASSFILGQGSYNEQFF. The CDR3 nucleotides read TGTGCCAGTAGTTTTATTTTGGGACAGGGGTCCTACAATGAGCAGTTCTTC.

The chain employs TRBV7-2 and TRBJ1-3; 8 bases match TRBD1. Germline V lookup: CDR1 SGHTA, CDR2 FQGNSA. Trimming at V came to 1 base and at J to 5 bases, leaving 4 bases not matched to a gene. The CDR3 covers 15 residues. The CDR3 DNA reads as TGTGCCAGCAGCTTAGATGGACAGGGAAGAAACACCATATATTTT. Encoded protein: CASSLDGQGRNTIYF.